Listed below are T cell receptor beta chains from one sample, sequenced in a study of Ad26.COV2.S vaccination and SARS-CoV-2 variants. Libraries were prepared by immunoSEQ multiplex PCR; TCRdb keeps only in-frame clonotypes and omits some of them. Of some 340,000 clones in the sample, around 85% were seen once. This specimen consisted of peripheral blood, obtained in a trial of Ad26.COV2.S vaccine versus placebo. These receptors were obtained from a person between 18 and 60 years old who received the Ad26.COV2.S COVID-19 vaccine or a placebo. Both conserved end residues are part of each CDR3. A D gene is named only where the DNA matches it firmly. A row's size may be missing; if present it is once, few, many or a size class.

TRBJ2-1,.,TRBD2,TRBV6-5,TGTGCCAGCAGTTTAGCGGGGGGGAGGTACAATGAGCAGTTCTTC,CASSLAGGRYNEQFF
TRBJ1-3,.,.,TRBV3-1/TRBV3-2,TGTGCCAGCAGCTACTCAGGCCGCTCTGGAAACACCATATATTTT,CASSYSGRSGNTIYF
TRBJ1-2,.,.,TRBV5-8,TGTGCCAGCAGCTCGGAGGGGGGGCGGAACTATGGCTACACCTTC,CASSSEGGRNYGYTF
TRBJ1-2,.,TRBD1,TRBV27,TGTGCCAGCAGTTCCTCGGGACAGGGGGCCTATGGCTACACCTTC,CASSSSGQGAYGYTF
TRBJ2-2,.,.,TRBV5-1,TGCGCCACCAGGATGGCTGCCAAGGTCGGGGAGCTGTTTTTT,CATRMAAKVGELFF
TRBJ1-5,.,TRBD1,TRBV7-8,TGTGCCAGCAGCTTAGGGGGACAGTCGTTCAATCAGCCCCAGCATTTT,CASSLGGQSFNQPQHF
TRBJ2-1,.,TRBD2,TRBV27,TGTGCCAGCAGTCTAGCGGGGGGGCTTGAGCAGTTCTTC,CASSLAGGLEQFF
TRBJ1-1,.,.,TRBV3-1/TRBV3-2,TGTGCCAGCAGCCAAGAAGGTCATCAGTCGGAAGCTTTCTTT,CASSQEGHQSEAFF
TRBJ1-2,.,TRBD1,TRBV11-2,TGTGCCAGCAGCTCTACAGGGGGCGGCTATGGCTACACCTTC,CASSSTGGGYGYTF
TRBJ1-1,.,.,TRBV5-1,TGCGCCAGCAGCTTGTATCCAGATTTTAACACTGAAGCTTTCTTT,CASSLYPDFNTEAFF
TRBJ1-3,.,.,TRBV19,TGTGCCAGCTGGACACGAGGAAACACCATATATTTT,CASWTRGNTIYF
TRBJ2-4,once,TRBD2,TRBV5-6,TGTGCCAGCAGCTTAGGGACTACTTTAGCCAAAAACATTCAGTACTTC,CASSLGTTLAKNIQYF
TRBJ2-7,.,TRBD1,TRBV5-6,TGTGCCAGCAGAGACCGGGACAGGGGTCTCTCCTACGAGCAGTACTTC,CASRDRDRGLSYEQYF
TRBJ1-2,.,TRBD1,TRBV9,TGTGCCAGCAGCGCCGGGGACAGGGACTATGGCTACACCTTC,CASSAGDRDYGYTF
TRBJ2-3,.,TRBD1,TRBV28,TGTGCCAGCAATGACAGGGGTCCGGGCACAGATACGCAGTATTTT,CASNDRGPGTDTQYF
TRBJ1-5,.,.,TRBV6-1,TGTGCCAGCAGTGAAGCCGAGGTCCAGCCCCAGCATTTT,CASSEAEVQPQHF
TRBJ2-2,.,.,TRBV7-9,TGTGCCAGCAGCTTAGGCCAGAACACCGGGGAGCTGTTTTTT,CASSLGQNTGELFF